The 12 T cell receptor beta chains in this list originate from one sample, sequenced in a study of cytomegalovirus exposure and HLA in healthy donors. The PCR had 60 Vbeta and 13 Jbeta primers. Repertoires were generated with immunoSEQ multiplex PCR, while TCRdb's copy carries only in-frame clones and drops some. This table has around 200,000 clones, 84% appearing once. Sequenced: PBMCs. Source of these receptors: a woman aged 45-65 years in good health and CMV-seropositive.

V usage is TRBV6-1 and J usage is TRBJ2-7, with D possibly being TRBD1 (6 bases). The ends were cut back, 8 bases at V and 3 bases at J, with 8 bases in the middle. The CDR3 loop spans 11 amino acids. Germline CDR1 and CDR2: MNHNS and SASEGT. Here the CDR3 reads CASGQNYEQYF. For the CDR3, the DNA is TGTGCCAGCGGACAGAACTACGAGCAGTACTTC.

This sequence joins TRBV15 and TRBJ2-5; D might be TRBD2 (6 bases). V lost 0 bases and J lost 2, with 10 bases in between. The CDR3 extends over 15 amino acids. The germline CDR1 and CDR2 sequences are LNHNV and YYDKDF (reference sequence). CDR3 in amino acids: CATSRDVADQETQYF. The CDR3 region has the DNA TGTGCCACCAGCAGAGATGTAGCGGATCAAGAGACCCAGTACTTC.

The chain recombines TRBV11-3 with TRBJ2-3; TRBD2 matches 10 bases. Germline V gene sequence: CDR1 SGHNT, CDR2 YENEEA. V lost 1 base, J lost 0 bases, and 7 bases stayed unmatched. This CDR3 is built from 18 residues. The CDR3 nucleotides read TGTGCCAGCAGCTTAGGGGCTAGCGGGGGACGAAGCACAGATACGCAGTATTTT. Encoded protein: CASSLGASGGRSTDTQYF.

This chain uses TRBV7-2 with TRBJ1-5; 9 bases are a match to TRBD1. Looked up from germline, CDR1 is SGHTA and CDR2 is FQGNSA. V was pared by 7 bases and J by 6 bases, with 7 bases of the junction left unmatched. This CDR3 comprises 14 residues. Here the CDR3 reads CASNRQGEGQPQHF. The CDR3, as DNA: TGTGCCAGCAACCGACAGGGGGAAGGTCAGCCCCAGCATTTT.

This chain uses TRBV11-2 with TRBJ2-4; the match to TRBD2 covers 15 bases. V shed 4 bases and J 1 base; nucleotides not matched to a gene: 8. The germline V gene has CDR1 SGHAT and CDR2 FQNNGV. The CDR3 totals 19 residues. CDR3 in amino acids: CASSSGTSGGTGAKNIQYF. For the CDR3, the DNA is TGTGCCAGCAGCTCCGGGACTAGCGGGGGGACCGGGGCCAAAAACATTCAGTACTTC.

This chain links TRBV29-1 with TRBJ2-1, with 10 bases lining up with TRBD1. Germline trimming cut 7 bases from V and 7 bases from J; bases unmatched to any gene: 7. The CDR3 contains 13 residues. Germline V gives CDR1 SQVTM, CDR2 ANQGSEA. CDR3 sequence reads: CSEAEDRGNEQFF. Written as DNA, the CDR3 is TGCAGCGAAGCCGAGGACAGGGGGAATGAGCAGTTCTTC.

CDR3 nucleotides: TGTGCCAGCAGTGAAGCCCTACAAGAGACCCAGTACTTC. Its protein product is CASSEALQETQYF. The chain is built from TRBV6-5 and TRBJ2-5; no definite D call. CDR3 length equals 13 residues. Germline CDR1 MNHEY, CDR2 SVGAGI. V lost 5 bases and J 2 bases, leaving 9 bases between the germline ends.

The rearrangement links TRBV6-6 to TRBJ1-1; D unresolved. Trimming pared 4 bases from V and 0 bases from J, leaving 9 bases between. Germline values: CDR1 MNHNY, CDR2 SVGAGI (reference sequence). CDR3 length equals 14 residues. The CDR3 DNA reads TGTGCCAGCAGTTTAGACACCATGAACACTGAAGCTTTCTTT. Amino acid sequence: CASSLDTMNTEAFF.

In its sample, this clone was seen a few times. The chain links TRBV6-1 to TRBJ1-5; D possibly corresponds to TRBD1 (5 bases). The germline V and J ends were trimmed by 7 bases and 0 bases, with 10 bases remaining between them. The CDR3 has 14 residues. Germline CDR1 and CDR2: MNHNS and SASEGT. The CDR3 sequence is CASTQGFSNQPQHF. In DNA form, the CDR3 reads TGTGCCAGCACCCAGGGTTTTAGCAATCAGCCCCAGCATTTT.

The chain combines TRBV18 with TRBJ2-2; D possibly corresponds to TRBD1 (6 bases). Germline V gene lookup returns CDR1 KGHSH and CDR2 LQKENI. The CDR3 has 19 amino acids. V was clipped by 3 bases and J by 1 base, with 21 bases between them. This chain's CDR3 is CASSPGVGRGTVNTGELFF. CDR3 bases: TGTGCCAGCTCACCGGGGGTCGGCAGGGGAACGGTGAACACCGGGGAGCTGTTTTTT.

V and J are TRBV6-5 and TRBJ1-3; D unresolved. The V gene's germline CDR1 is MNHEY and CDR2 SVGAGI. This CDR3 spans 13 amino acids. Between the trimmed V and J ends, which lost 5 bases and 7 bases, there was a span of 12 bases. The CDR3 region is CASSTGFRNTIYF. Written as DNA, the CDR3 is TGTGCCAGCAGTACCGGGTTCCGGAACACCATATATTTT.

This clone showed up just once. V and J are TRBV6-1 and TRBJ2-3, with a tentative D call TRBD2 (6 bases). CDR1 is MNHNS, CDR2 SASEGT, per germline. Trimming took 4 bases from V and 0 from J, leaving 17 bases between them. The length of the CDR3 is 17 residues. The CDR3 region has the DNA TGTGCCAGCAGTGGTCGGTTGGGGGGATTAAGCACAGATACGCAGTATTTT. Translated: CASSGRLGGLSTDTQYF.